This record looks at one TCR beta chain sequence and its context. The data are from a study of blood T cell repertoires in COVID-19. In the study overall: PBMCs, B-cell-depleted T cells, or T cells provided the cDNA or gDNA that made up the material.

CDR1 and CDR2 from the germline V gene are MGHRA and YSYEKL. V was clipped by 3 bases and J by 3 bases, with 30 bases between them. This CDR3 contains 21 residues. Authors' processing steps: Estimated nucleated cell counts came from reference gene primer amplification. The assay was immunoSEQ multiplex PCR, and TCRdb's table has in-frame clones only and misses some. V, J and clone size are taken as reported in that table, and D and trimming were inferred from the DNA itself. The sample carries about 120,000 clones, 87% recorded once. This clonotype was obtained from a woman in her forties or fifties with acute or convalescent COVID-19. Source material: peripheral blood. V is TRBV4-1 and J is TRBJ1-5; possible D gene TRBD1, 6 bases. The CDR3 protein is CASSHPLFTARGLDVNQPQHF. The CDR3 bases are TGCGCCAGCAGCCACCCATTGTTCACCGCCAGGGGCTTAGATGTCAATCAGCCCCAGCATTTT.